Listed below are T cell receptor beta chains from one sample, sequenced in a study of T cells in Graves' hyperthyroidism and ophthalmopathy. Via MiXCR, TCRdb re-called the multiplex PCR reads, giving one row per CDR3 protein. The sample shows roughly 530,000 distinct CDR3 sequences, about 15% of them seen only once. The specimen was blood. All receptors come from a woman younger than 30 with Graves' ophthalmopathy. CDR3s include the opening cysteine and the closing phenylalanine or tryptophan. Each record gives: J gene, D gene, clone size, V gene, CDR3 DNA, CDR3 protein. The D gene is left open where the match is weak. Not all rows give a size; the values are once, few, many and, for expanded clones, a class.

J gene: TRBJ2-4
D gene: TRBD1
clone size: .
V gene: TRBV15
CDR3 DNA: TGTGCCACCAGCAGAGACAGGGGGAACATTCAGTACTTC
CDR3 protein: CATSRDRGNIQYF

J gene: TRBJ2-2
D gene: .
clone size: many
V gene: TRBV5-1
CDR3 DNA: TGCGCCAGCAGCTTTGAAGGTTCCGGGGAGCTGTTTTTT
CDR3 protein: CASSFEGSGELFF

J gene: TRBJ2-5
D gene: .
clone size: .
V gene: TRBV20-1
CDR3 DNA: TGCAGTGCTAACCTACCACTAGCTCAAGAGACCCAGTACTTC
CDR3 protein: CSANLPLAQETQYF

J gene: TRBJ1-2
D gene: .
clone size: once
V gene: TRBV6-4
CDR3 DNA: TGTGCCAGCAGTGACAGGGAAGGTTCCGGAGGCTACACCTTC
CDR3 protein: CASSDREGSGGYTF

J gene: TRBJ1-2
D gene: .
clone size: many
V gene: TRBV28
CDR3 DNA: TGTGCCAGCAGTTTTTACGGGGCGTACTATGGCTACACCTTC
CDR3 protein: CASSFYGAYYGYTF

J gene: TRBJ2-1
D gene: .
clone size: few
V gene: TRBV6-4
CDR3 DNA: TGTGCCAGCAGTGACTCGAATCTCGGGGGATGGAGGAATGAGCAGTTCTTC
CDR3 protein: CASSDSNLGGWRNEQFF

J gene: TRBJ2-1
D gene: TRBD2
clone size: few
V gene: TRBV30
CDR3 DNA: TGTGCCTGGAGTCAACTAGCGGGAGTTAGGGGGGAGCAGTTCTTC
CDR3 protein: CAWSQLAGVRGEQFF

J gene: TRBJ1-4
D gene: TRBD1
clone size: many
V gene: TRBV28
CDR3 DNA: TGTGCCAGCAGGGGGACAGGGAATAATGAAAAACTGTTTTTT
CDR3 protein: CASRGTGNNEKLFF

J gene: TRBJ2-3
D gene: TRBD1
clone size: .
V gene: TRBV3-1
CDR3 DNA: TGTGCCAGCAGTAGACAGGGGGCGTGGGGAGATACGCAGTATTTT
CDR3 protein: CASSRQGAWGDTQYF

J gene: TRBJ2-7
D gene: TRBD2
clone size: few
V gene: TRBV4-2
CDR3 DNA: TGTGCCAGCAGCCAAGAGGGAAGACTAGCCTCCGAGCAGTACTTC
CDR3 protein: CASSQEGRLASEQYF